The rows below give T cell receptor beta chains drawn from one sample of a study of T cell responses to AZD1222 COVID-19 vaccine. This table comes from immunoSEQ multiplex PCR, and its TCRdb copy is limited to in-frame clones, with some not included. The repertoire has 100,000 or so clones, roughly 91% of them found once; the top ten carry less than 9.5%. The input for sequencing was peripheral blood, taken on day 0 of AZD1222 vaccination. Receptors originate from an adult in good health. CDR3s include the opening cysteine and the closing phenylalanine or tryptophan. Fields, in order: V gene, J gene, D gene, clone size, CDR3 DNA, CDR3 protein. The D gene is left open where the match is weak. Size values are once, few and many counts, or a class for expanded clones, and some rows have none.

TRBV14	TRBJ2-3	TRBD2	.	TGTGCCAGCAGCCGAGGGACTAGCGGGAAGGATACGCAGTATTTT	CASSRGTSGKDTQYF
TRBV28	TRBJ2-7	.	.	TGTGCCAGCAGTTGGTCCACTCAGGAGCAGTACTTC	CASSWSTQEQYF
TRBV14	TRBJ2-3	TRBD1	.	TGTGCCAGCAGCCGCCGCTGGACAGGCAGTAGCACAGATACGCAGTATTTT	CASSRRWTGSSTDTQYF
TRBV30	TRBJ1-5	.	.	TGTGCCTGGAGTGAGGGAAGGTTCCGTCAGCCCCAGCATTTT	CAWSEGRFRQPQHF
TRBV7-9	TRBJ2-7	TRBD2	.	TGTGCCAGCAGCTTAGCGGCGGGACTAGCGACCTACGAGCAGTACTTC	CASSLAAGLATYEQYF
TRBV5-6	TRBJ2-7	TRBD2	.	TGTGCCAGCAGCTTGAAGCCCATGGGACTAGCGGGAGGCGGGGACGAGCAGTACTTC	CASSLKPMGLAGGGDEQYF
TRBV5-1	TRBJ1-1	.	.	TGCGCCAGCAGCGAAAAGACGGTCGGATACACTGAAGCTTTCTTT	CASSEKTVGYTEAFF
TRBV18	TRBJ1-5	.	.	TGTGCCAGCTCACTACCGGACAGAAGAGATCAGCCCCAGCATTTT	CASSLPDRRDQPQHF
TRBV5-1	TRBJ2-1	TRBD2	.	TGCGCCAGCAGCTTCCCGCGGGGGGGCGGGAGTTCCTACAATGAGCAGTTCTTC	CASSFPRGGGSSYNEQFF
TRBV5-1	TRBJ2-3	.	.	TGCGCCAGCAGCCCGACTAGGTCGGATACGCAGTATTTT	CASSPTRSDTQYF
TRBV3-1/TRBV3-2	TRBJ2-5	TRBD2	.	TGTGCCAGCAGCCAAACTAGCGGGAGCCCTACGGAGACCCAGTACTTC	CASSQTSGSPTETQYF
TRBV30	TRBJ2-1	.	.	TGTGCCTGGCACCTACAGGGATTCGATGAGCAGTTCTTC	CAWHLQGFDEQFF
TRBV4-2	TRBJ2-7	.	medium-sized	TGTGCCAGCAGCCAAGGGACGACGGAGCAGTACTTC	CASSQGTTEQYF
TRBV21-1	TRBJ2-1	.	.	TGTGCCAGCAGCAAAGGGGCGGGAGCTTGCACTGAGCAGTTCTTC	CASSKGAGACTEQFF
TRBV19	TRBJ1-4	.	.	TGTGCCAGTAGTATACCGGGTGAAAAACTGTTTTTT	CASSIPGEKLFF
TRBV6-5	TRBJ2-3	TRBD2	once	TGTGCCAGCGGTCTGGCGGGAGGGCCCGGAGCTACGCAGTATTTT	CASGLAGGPGATQYF
TRBV5-1	TRBJ1-1	TRBD1	.	TGCGCCAGCAACGGACAGGAGAACACTGAAGCTTTCTTT	CASNGQENTEAFF
TRBV25-1	TRBJ1-5	TRBD1	.	TGTGCCAGCACCAAGCGGACAGGTGGGCATCAGCCCCAGCATTTT	CASTKRTGGHQPQHF
TRBV7-2	TRBJ2-5	.	.	TGTGCCAGCAGCTTAGACCCTCTCCGGGAGACCCAGTACTTC	CASSLDPLRETQYF
TRBV7-8	TRBJ2-2	.	.	TGTGCCAGCAGCTTATTGGGTCCCTTTTTGGGGGAGCTGTTTTTT	CASSLLGPFLGELFF